This TCR beta chain is drawn from a study of T cell repertoires in cytomegalovirus infection. Study details: Matching HLA type and CMV infection were both indicated by public TCR beta signatures.

The table lists this clonotype with many counts. Its antigen is unknown. TCRdb re-called the reads through MiXCR, storing one row per CDR3 protein. The sample shows about 350,000 distinct CDR3 sequences, roughly a third of them seen only once. V lost 5 bases, J lost 8 bases, and 14 bases lay in between. The CDR3 covers 13 residues. The chain recombines TRBV12-3 or TRBV12-4 with TRBJ2-3, with D tentatively TRBD2 (6 bases). Here the sequenced sample was cultured PBMCs, taken from culture after CMV antigen stimulation. The sequence was collected from a human donor in good health (CMV status not recorded). Some clones in this sample may be carry-over from other donors' samples. The CDR3 coding sequence is TGTGCCAGCAGTCCGCCGGGACTGCCTACGCAGTATTTT. It encodes CASSPPGLPTQYF.